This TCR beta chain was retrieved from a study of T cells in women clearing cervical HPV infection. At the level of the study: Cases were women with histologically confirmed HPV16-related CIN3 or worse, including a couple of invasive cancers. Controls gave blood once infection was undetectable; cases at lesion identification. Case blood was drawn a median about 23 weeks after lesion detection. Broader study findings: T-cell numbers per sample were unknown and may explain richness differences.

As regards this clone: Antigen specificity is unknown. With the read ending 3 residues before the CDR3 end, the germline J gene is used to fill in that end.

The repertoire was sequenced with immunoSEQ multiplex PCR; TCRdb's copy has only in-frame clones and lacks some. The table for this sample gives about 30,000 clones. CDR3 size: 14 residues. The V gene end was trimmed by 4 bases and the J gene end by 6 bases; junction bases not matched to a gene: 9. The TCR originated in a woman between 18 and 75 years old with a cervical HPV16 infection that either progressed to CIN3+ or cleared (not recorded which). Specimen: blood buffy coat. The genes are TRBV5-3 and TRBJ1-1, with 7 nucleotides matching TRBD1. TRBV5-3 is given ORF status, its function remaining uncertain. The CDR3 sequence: CARSPWTGISEAFF. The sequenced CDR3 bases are TGTGCCAGAAGCCCCTGGACAGGAATTTCTGAA.